These 27 T cell receptor beta chains were sequenced from one sample in a study of blood T cells in healthy people across ages (dated by TCRdb to between 2014 and 2016). Preparation of the library involved 5' RACE. Sequencing took place on an Illumina HiSeq 2500. The second PCR ran for about 6 to 12 cycles and used a J-beta primer mix along with a sample-barcoded 5' primer. TCRdb reworked the public reads: Q25 trimming with fastp, MiXCR clone assembly, productive beta chains retained. Rows merge per CDR3 protein into single entries with the most common DNA and genes. The sample records some 900,000 distinct CDR3 sequences, roughly 48% of which are singletons. The leading ten clones occupy around 15% of the sample. Sequenced sample: blood. Receptors were obtained from a man aged 25 to 45 in good health.

This clonotype was detected only a few times. This chain joins TRBV10-3 and TRBJ2-7; D is uncertain. The germline V and J ends were trimmed by 1 base and 0 bases, with 7 bases remaining between them. This CDR3 is 14 amino acids long. From germline, CDR1 is ENHRY and CDR2 SYGVKD. CDR3 sequence (DNA): TGTGCCATCAGTGAGTTTCTCGACTCCTACGAGCAGTACTTC. It translates to CAISEFLDSYEQYF.

This clonotype has a count of ten or more. The chain has TRBV29-1 and TRBJ2-1, with 16 positions matching TRBD2. Germline CDR1 reads SQVTM; CDR2 reads ANQGSEA. V was pared by 3 bases and J by 0 bases, with 5 bases of the junction left unmatched. The CDR3 runs to 18 residues. DNA for the CDR3: TGCAGCGTTGAGGGGACTAGCGGGGGGGCCAACTCCTACAATGAGCAGTTCTTC. Protein sequence: CSVEGTSGGANSYNEQFF.

Many counts were recorded for this clonotype. This chain uses TRBV6-4 with TRBJ2-7; TRBD1 matches at 7 bases. Trimming cost V 5 bases and J 2 bases; bases outside gene matches: 3. This CDR3 has 13 residues. In germline, CDR1 is MRHNA, CDR2 SNTAGT. The CDR3 DNA follows: TGTGCCAGCAGTAGGACAGGTGCCTACGAGCAGTACTTC. Translating it yields CASSRTGAYEQYF.

The rearrangement joins TRBV7-9 to TRBJ2-1, with D possibly matching TRBD1 (6 bases). The V gene's germline CDR1 is SEHNR and CDR2 FQNEAQ (reference sequence). The CDR3 spans 16 residues. Trimming took 2 bases from V and 10 from J, leaving 21 bases between them. The CDR3 region is CASSLTLQGYVDEQFF. CDR3 nucleotide sequence: TGTGCCAGCAGCTTAACCCTACAGGGCTACGTGGACGAGCAGTTCTTC. The full variable domain, in which reference TRBV7-9 and TRBJ2-1 provide the parts outside the CDR3, is DTGVSQNPRHKITKRGQNVTFRCDPISEHNRLYWYRQTLGQGPEFLTYFQNEAQLEKSRLLSDRFSAERPKGSFSTLEIQRTEQGDSAMYLCASSLTLQGYVDEQFFGPGTRLTVL.

With respect to this clonotype: A read error may be the cause here, since a much bigger clone is one base away. The rearrangement links TRBV6-4 to TRBJ2-1, with D tentatively TRBD1 (6 bases). Trimming removed 5 bases at V and 8 bases at J, with 13 bases between. Germline V gene sequence: CDR1 MRHNA, CDR2 SNTAGT. CDR3 length equals 13 residues. CDR3 nucleotides: TGTGCCAGCAGTTCGGACAGATACGATGAGCAGTTCTTC. It is translated as CASSSDRYDEQFF.

This clonotype appeared once. The rearrangement links TRBV5-5 to TRBJ2-2; 9 nucleotides line up with TRBD1. After removal of 0 bases from V and 5 bases from J, the junction contained 5 bases not matched to a gene. This CDR3 spans 16 amino acids. Germline V gene data show CDR1 as SGHKS and CDR2 as YYEKEE (reference sequence). In DNA form, the CDR3 reads TGTGCCAGCAGCTTGGCCCGGACAGGGGTTACCGGGGAGCTGTTTTTT. Amino acid sequence: CASSLARTGVTGELFF. The full variable domain, completed using reference TRBV5-5 and TRBJ2-2, is DAGVTQSPTHLIKTRGQQVTLRCSPISGHKSVSWYQQVLGQGPQFIFQYYEKEERGRGNFPDRFSARQFPNYSSELNVNALLLGDSALYLCASSLARTGVTGELFFGEGSRLTVL.

The V and J genes are TRBV29-1 and TRBJ2-4, with 8 bases identical to TRBD1. Germline V CDR1 and CDR2: SQVTM, ANQGSEA. The J segment lost 13 bases and the V segment lost 4 bases, leaving 6 bases of the junction unmatched. The CDR3 covers 11 residues. The CDR3 protein is CSVVWGQEQYF. For the CDR3, the DNA is TGCAGCGTTGTGTGGGGACAGGAGCAGTACTTC. Full variable domain (rest looked up from reference TRBV29-1 and TRBJ2-4): SAVISQKPSRDICQRGTSLTIQCQVDSQVTMMFWYRQQPGQSLTLIATANQGSEATYESGFVIDKFPISRPNLTFSTLTVSNMSPEDSSIYLCSVVWGQEQYFGAGTRLSVL.

This chain connects TRBV6-6 to TRBJ1-2; TRBD1 matches 10 bases. The CDR3 loop spans 15 amino acids. The V segment lost 4 bases and the J segment 4 bases; nucleotides outside the gene matches: 6. CDR1 and CDR2 from the germline V gene are MNHNY and SVGAGI (reference sequence). The CDR3 spells CASSSTGGWGYGYTF. The CDR3 nucleotides are TGTGCCAGCAGTTCGACAGGGGGCTGGGGCTATGGCTACACCTTC.

Written as DNA, the CDR3 is TGTGCCAGCACCAACACGTTGGGGGGCTACGAGCAGTACTTC. Amino acids: CASTNTLGGYEQYF. The chain joins TRBV7-9 to TRBJ2-7, with D possibly being TRBD2 (6 bases). Germline CDR1 reads SEHNR; CDR2 reads FQNEAQ (reference sequence). There are 14 residues in the CDR3. V lost 7 bases and J 3 bases, leaving 16 bases between the germline ends.

The chain links TRBV6-5 to TRBJ2-3; TRBD2 is a possible D gene (6 bases). Trimming cost V 7 bases and J 0 bases, with 11 bases left between them. Germline CDR1 MNHEY, CDR2 SVGAGI. The CDR3 has 14 amino acids. CDR3 sequence: CASKPGLSTDTQYF. Written as DNA, the CDR3 is TGTGCCAGCAAGCCGGGACTCAGCACAGATACGCAGTATTTT.

The rearrangement joins TRBV4-1 to TRBJ2-1; no definite D call. Trimming removed 1 base from V and 6 bases from J, with 7 bases in between. This CDR3 contains 13 residues. Germline V CDR1 and CDR2: MGHRA, YSYEKL. The CDR3 spells CASSQADGNEQFF. CDR3 nucleotides: TGCGCCAGCAGCCAAGCGGACGGCAATGAGCAGTTCTTC.

The J gene is TRBJ2-4, the V gene TRBV20-1, with a tentative D call TRBD1 (7 bases). V was clipped by 6 bases and J by 13 bases, with 31 bases between them. Germline V gene sequence: CDR1 DFQATT, CDR2 SNEGSKA (reference sequence). The CDR3 extends over 16 amino acids. CDR3 loop: CSAWGQSGGSYNEQYF. DNA of the CDR3: TGCAGTGCCTGGGGACAGTCCGGAGGGAGTTACAATGAGCAGTACTTC.

This clonotype was observed once. The chain uses TRBV5-1 and TRBJ2-1; possible D gene TRBD1, 8 bases. Germline CDR1 and CDR2: SGHRS and YFSETQ. The CDR3 has 16 residues. Deletions cut 4 bases from V and 2 bases from J, with 16 bases between. The CDR3 is CASSLGQGGPYNEQFF. As DNA, the CDR3 is TGCGCCAGCAGCCTCGGACAGGGAGGGCCCTACAATGAGCAGTTCTTC.

The CDR3 region has the DNA TGTGCCAGCAGCTTGTCGCTTGTAGGCGACACCGAAGAGACCCAGTACTTC. Translating gives CASSLSLVGDTEETQYF. The chain recombines TRBV13 with TRBJ2-5; no reliable D call. The ends were cut back, 3 bases at V and 3 bases at J, with 20 bases in the middle. CDR1 and CDR2 (germline): PRHDT, FYEKMQ (reference sequence). The CDR3 contains 17 residues. The whole variable domain, filled in from reference TRBV13 and TRBJ2-5, reads AAGVIQSPRHLIKEKRETATLKCYPIPRHDTVYWYQQGPGQDPQFLISFYEKMQSDKGSIPDRFSAQQFSDYHSELNMSSLELGDSALYFCASSLSLVGDTEETQYFGPGTRLLVL.

V and J are TRBV9 and TRBJ2-1; 8 bases are shared with TRBD2. Germline V gene lookup returns CDR1 SGDLS and CDR2 YYNGEE. CDR3 size: 15 residues. V was pared by 3 bases and J by 4 bases, with 6 bases of the junction left unmatched. The CDR3 protein is CASSETGTRYNEQFF. The DNA for the CDR3 is TGTGCCAGCAGCGAAACCGGGACTAGGTACAATGAGCAGTTCTTC.

In this sample, this clonotype turned up a few times. The chain carries TRBV18 and TRBJ2-7; 10 bases fit TRBD1. V trimming: 6 bases; J trimming: 2 bases; junction bases outside the gene matches: 10. CDR3 length: 16 amino acids. CDR1 KGHSH and CDR2 LQKENI come from the germline V gene. The CDR3: CASSADRGLPPYEQYF. CDR3 DNA sequence: TGTGCCAGCTCGGCTGACAGGGGGCTTCCCCCCTACGAGCAGTACTTC. Full variable domain (rest looked up from reference TRBV18 and TRBJ2-7): NAGVMQNPRHLVRRRGQEARLRCSPMKGHSHVYWYRQLPEEGLKFMVYLQKENIIDESGMPKERFSAEFPKEGPSILRIQQVVRGDSAAYFCASSADRGLPPYEQYFGPGTRLTVT.

This clonotype was recorded many times. The chain joins TRBV6-2 or TRBV6-3 to TRBJ2-7, with D possibly TRBD1 on 5 matching bases. The length of the CDR3 is 10 residues. Between the trimmed V and J ends, which lost 10 bases and 3 bases, there was a span of 7 bases. Germline CDR1 is MNHEY and CDR2 is SVGEGT. This CDR3 is CATDSYEQYF. CDR3 DNA: TGTGCCACCGACAGCTACGAGCAGTACTTC.

The chain is built from TRBV3-1 and TRBJ1-6; possibly TRBD1 for D (6 bases). The germline gives CDR1 LGHDT, CDR2 YNNKEL (reference sequence). The CDR3 extends over 15 amino acids. The germline V and J ends were trimmed by 1 base and 5 bases, with 9 bases remaining between them. The CDR3 nucleotides are TGTGCCAGCAGCCAAGGGACAGCCAATAATTCACCCCTCCACTTT. It translates to CASSQGTANNSPLHF.

A word on this clonotype: An end of the junction does not agree with germline; a read error may underlie this. The gene calls are TRBV6-5 and TRBJ2-1; D is undetermined. The CDR3 is 14 amino acids. In germline, CDR1 is MNHEY, CDR2 SVGAGI. CDR3 nucleotides: TGTGCCGGCAGCACCGTAACGGACTACAATGAGCAGTTCTTC. This gives the protein CAGSTVTDYNEQFF.

This CDR3 is CAPPYEQYF. The CDR3 coding sequence is TGTGCCCCTCCCTACGAGCAGTACTTC. The chain employs TRBV10-3 and TRBJ2-7; D unresolved. The CDR3 covers 9 residues. The germline gives CDR1 ENHRY, CDR2 SYGVKD. V shed 11 bases and J shed 2 bases, with 4 bases lying between them.

CDR3 region: CASSEAMVGVETQYF. The CDR3 DNA sequence: TGCGCCAGCAGTGAGGCGATGGTAGGGGTGGAGACCCAGTACTTC. The chain couples TRBV10-2 to TRBJ2-5; D might be TRBD1 (5 bases). The CDR3 covers 15 residues. Trimming left V 2 bases short and J 5 bases short, with 15 bases between. CDR1 and CDR2 (germline): WSHSY, SAAADI.

CDR3 loop: CASTEGTPDTQYF. In DNA, the CDR3 is TGTGCCAGCACCGAGGGCACCCCAGATACGCAGTATTTT. V usage is TRBV6-2 or TRBV6-3 and J usage is TRBJ2-3, with a weak D call TRBD2 (5 bases). Germline V gene data show CDR1 as MNHEY and CDR2 as SVGEGT. The CDR3 runs to 13 residues. V lost 7 bases to trimming and J lost 4 bases, with 12 bases between them.

The chain couples TRBV27 to TRBJ2-3; possible D gene TRBD2, 6 bases. CDR1 and CDR2 from the germline V gene are MNHEY and SMNVEV (reference sequence). This CDR3 is 14 amino acids long. V lost 11 bases and J lost 3, with 18 bases in between. CDR3 nucleotides: TGTGCCTGTCGGAGGGACGGTACAACAGATACGCAGTATTTT. Translating gives CACRRDGTTDTQYF.

This clonotype has at least ten counts. J is TRBJ2-1 and V is TRBV18; D is possibly TRBD1 (5 bases). Deletions cut 1 base from V and 5 bases from J, with 9 bases between. CDR1 is KGHSH and CDR2 is LQKENI in the germline V gene. This CDR3 is 14 amino acids long. CDR3 amino acids: CASSPRVRDNEQFF. In DNA form, the CDR3 reads TGTGCCAGCTCACCACGGGTCAGGGACAATGAGCAGTTCTTC.

This clonotype was seen only once. The CDR3 sequence is CSASVGLATTDTQYF. The CDR3 nucleotides are TGCAGTGCTAGCGTGGGACTAGCCACCACAGATACGCAGTATTTT. The chain employs TRBV20-1 and TRBJ2-3, with 9 bases that match TRBD2. V was pared by 3 bases and J by 2 bases, with 6 bases of the junction left unmatched. There are 15 residues in the CDR3. Per the germline V gene, CDR1 is DFQATT and CDR2 is SNEGSKA (reference sequence).

Only a few counts were recorded for this clonotype. The V call is TRBV4-1, the J call TRBJ2-3, with D maybe TRBD2 (5 bases). Germline assignment: CDR1 MGHRA and CDR2 YSYEKL. V lost 0 bases and J 0 bases, leaving 13 bases between the germline ends. The CDR3 loop spans 17 amino acids. The CDR3 reads CASSQDLGPGSTDTQYF. The CDR3 bases are TGCGCCAGCAGCCAAGATCTTGGGCCGGGAAGCACAGATACGCAGTATTTT.

There are a few counts of this clonotype. The V and J genes are TRBV29-1 and TRBJ2-7; 10 bases align to TRBD1. The CDR3 covers 14 residues. V shed 5 bases and J 0 bases; nucleotides not matched to a gene: 4. Germline assignment: CDR1 SQVTM and CDR2 ANQGSEA. This chain's CDR3 is CSVRTGGSSYEQYF. The CDR3 coding sequence is TGCAGCGTTCGGACAGGGGGGAGCTCCTACGAGCAGTACTTC.